This T cell receptor beta chain was retrieved from a study of cytomegalovirus exposure and HLA in healthy donors. With regard to this clone: The antigen is unknown. The germline gene is not matched at one end of the junction; a read error may be the cause.

Germline values: CDR1 SEHNR, CDR2 FQNEAQ (reference sequence). The CDR3 covers 14 residues. Study-wide findings and caveats: An observed cluster of highly shared sequence variants was recorded as a likely sequencing artifact.

The PCR made use of 60 Vbeta and 13 Jbeta primers. Study processing details: Approximately 12 million of the approximately 80 million unique TCR beta chains counted in a later analysis were shared. Clones were sequenced by immunoSEQ multiplex PCR, and TCRdb holds only the in-frame ones, with some missing. That table is the source of V, J and clone size, and D and trimming were worked out from the DNA. The sample lists approximately 220,000 clones; over 60% were seen once. The sequenced sample consisted of PBMCs. This chain connects TRBV7-9 to TRBJ2-1, with D maybe TRBD2 (7 bases). This clonotype was obtained from a man aged 18 to 35 in good health and CMV-seronegative. CDR3: CSSSLLGGANEQFF. DNA for the CDR3: TGTTCCAGCAGCCTACTGGGGGGGGCTAATGAGCAGTTCTTC.